The clone carrying this T cell receptor (beta chain) was observed a single time. Using immunoSEQ multiplex PCR, the repertoire was profiled, and TCRdb retains in-frame clones only, with some absent. Among hundreds of thousands of clones, approximately 90% were seen once, and the ten largest hold approximately 7.2%. This specimen comes from a study of blood T cell repertoires in COVID-19. Sequenced sample: peripheral blood. This receptor was obtained from a woman in her 30s who had recovered from COVID-19.

CDR3 bases: TGTGCCAGCAGCCTGGAGGTTGATGGCTACACCTTC. Its translation: CASSLEVDGYTF. The chain uses TRBV7-9 and TRBJ1-2; no firm D call. The CDR3 totals 12 residues. CDR1 and CDR2 from the germline V gene are SEHNR and FQNEAQ (reference sequence). Trimming pared 5 bases from V and 6 bases from J, leaving 10 bases between.